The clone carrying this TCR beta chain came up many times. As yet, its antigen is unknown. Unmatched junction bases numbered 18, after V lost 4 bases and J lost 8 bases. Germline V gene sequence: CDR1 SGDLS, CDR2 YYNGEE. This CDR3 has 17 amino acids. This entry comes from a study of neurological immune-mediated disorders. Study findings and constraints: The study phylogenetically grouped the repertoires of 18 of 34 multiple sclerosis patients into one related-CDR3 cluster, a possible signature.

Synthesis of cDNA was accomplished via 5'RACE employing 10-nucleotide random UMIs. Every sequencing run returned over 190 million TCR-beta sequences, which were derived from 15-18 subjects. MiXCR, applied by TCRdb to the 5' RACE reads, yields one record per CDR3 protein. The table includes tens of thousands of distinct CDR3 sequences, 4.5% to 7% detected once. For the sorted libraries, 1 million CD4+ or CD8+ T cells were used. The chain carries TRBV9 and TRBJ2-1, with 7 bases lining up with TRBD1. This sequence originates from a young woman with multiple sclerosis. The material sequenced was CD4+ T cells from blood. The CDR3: CASSMNRGANVGDEQFF. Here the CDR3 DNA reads TGTGCCAGCAGCATGAACAGGGGAGCTAATGTTGGTGATGAGCAGTTCTTC.